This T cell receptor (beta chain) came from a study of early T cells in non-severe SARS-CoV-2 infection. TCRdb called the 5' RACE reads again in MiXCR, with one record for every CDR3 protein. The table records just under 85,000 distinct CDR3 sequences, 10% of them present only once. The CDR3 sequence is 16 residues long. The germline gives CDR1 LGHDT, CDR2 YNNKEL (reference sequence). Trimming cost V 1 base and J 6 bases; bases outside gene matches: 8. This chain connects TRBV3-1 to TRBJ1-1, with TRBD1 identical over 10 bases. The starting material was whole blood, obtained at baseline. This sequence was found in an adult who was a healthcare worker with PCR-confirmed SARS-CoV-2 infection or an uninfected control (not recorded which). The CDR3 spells CASSQAPGTGVAEAFF. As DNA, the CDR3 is TGTGCCAGCAGCCAAGCCCCCGGGACAGGGGTGGCTGAAGCTTTCTTT.